One and the same sample provided the 15 T cell receptor beta chains below, sequenced in a study of blood T cells in healthy people across ages. Next came a second PCR, run for roughly 6 to 11 cycles, which used a sample-barcoded 5' primer along with a J-beta primer mix. Each CDR3 protein is one row after TCRdb ran MiXCR on the 5' RACE reads. Of nearly 800,000 distinct CDR3 sequences listed, more than 55% were seen once; the top ten hold roughly 24%. The sequenced sample was blood. The receptors stem from a man aged 35-49 years in good health.

The V gene is TRBV3-1, the J gene TRBJ2-5, with no clear D. V lost 4 bases and J 1 base, leaving 13 bases between the germline ends. The CDR3 spans 15 residues. CDR1 is LGHDT and CDR2 is YNNKEL in the germline V gene (reference sequence). The CDR3 coding sequence is TGTGCCAGCAGCCCCTCACGGACGTTCCAAGAGACCCAGTACTTC. This encodes CASSPSRTFQETQYF.

The rearrangement joins TRBV20-1 to TRBJ2-7; TRBD2 might be the D (6 bases). The CDR3 loop spans 16 amino acids. The V end lost 6 bases, the J end lost 6 bases, and 27 bases lay between the germline ends. Germline V gene lookup returns CDR1 DFQATT and CDR2 SNEGSKA (reference sequence). Here the CDR3 reads CSANPRTEGPSGEQYF. The DNA of the CDR3 is TGCAGTGCCAACCCGAGGACGGAGGGCCCATCAGGCGAGCAGTACTTC.

The chain uses TRBV3-1 and TRBJ2-5; D remains ambiguous. Germline V gene data show CDR1 as LGHDT and CDR2 as YNNKEL (reference sequence). Trimming took off 0 bases at V and 5 bases at J, with 10 bases between the two ends. This CDR3 comprises 14 residues. CDR3 nucleotide sequence: TGTGCCAGCAGCCAAGATCTTGCGGACGAGACCCAGTACTTC. Amino acids: CASSQDLADETQYF.

The chain couples TRBV20-1 to TRBJ2-7, with 13 nucleotides matching TRBD2. This CDR3 spans 16 amino acids. V was pared by 5 bases and J by 0 bases, with 7 bases of the junction left unmatched. Looked up from germline, CDR1 is DFQATT and CDR2 is SNEGSKA (reference sequence). This chain's CDR3 is CSAPRGLAGTSYEQYF. CDR3 DNA: TGCAGTGCTCCCAGGGGACTAGCGGGGACCTCCTACGAGCAGTACTTC.

V usage is TRBV29-1 and J usage is TRBJ2-7, with 8 bases aligning to TRBD2. Trimming took 3 bases from V and 7 from J; bases not matched to a gene: 5. From germline, CDR1 is SQVTM and CDR2 ANQGSEA. This CDR3 region has 12 residues. The CDR3 nucleotides read TGCAGCGTTGATCAGGGCGGGGGGGAGCAGTACTTC. It is translated as CSVDQGGGEQYF.

This clonotype has just a few counts. This sequence joins TRBV29-1 and TRBJ2-5; D is unclear. The CDR3 spans 11 residues. The germline V gene has CDR1 SQVTM and CDR2 ANQGSEA. V lost 7 bases and J 4 bases, leaving 10 bases between the germline ends. CDR3 sequence: CSAGSAETQYF. CDR3 in DNA: TGCAGCGCCGGCTCGGCAGAGACCCAGTACTTC.

This CDR3 reads CASSQVGSGNTDTQYF. CDR3 nucleotide sequence: TGTGCCAGCAGCCAAGTAGGTAGCGGCAACACAGATACGCAGTATTTT. This sequence joins TRBV3-1 and TRBJ2-3; possible D gene TRBD2, 6 bases. Trimming stripped 1 base from V and 2 bases from J, with 13 bases between. The CDR3 length is 16 residues. CDR1 and CDR2 (germline): LGHDT, YNNKEL (reference sequence).

In this sample, this clonotype turned up many times. This rearrangement joins TRBV6-1 to TRBJ2-1; TRBD1 is a possible D gene (6 bases). Germline CDR1 reads MNHNS; CDR2 reads SASEGT. V shed 5 bases and J shed 6 bases, with 8 bases lying between them. The CDR3 has 12 residues. DNA for the CDR3: TGTGCCAGCAGTCAGGACAGCAATGAGCAGTTCTTC. Translation: CASSQDSNEQFF.

J is TRBJ1-2 and V is TRBV6-5; TRBD1 agrees at 10 bases. In germline, CDR1 is MNHEY, CDR2 SVGAGI. J was trimmed by 7 bases and V by 7 bases; bases with no gene match: 9. This CDR3 comprises 14 residues. The DNA of the CDR3 is TGTGCCAGCACGGGGACAGGGGACGCCTCTGGCTACACCTTC. Its protein is CASTGTGDASGYTF.

The genes are TRBV24-1 and TRBJ2-7, with a weak D call TRBD2 (6 bases). The CDR3 has 15 amino acids. V lost 6 bases and J 5 bases, leaving 19 bases between the germline ends. From germline, CDR1 is KGHDR and CDR2 SFDVKD. CDR3 region: CATSKAPGGAHEQYF. As DNA, the CDR3 is TGTGCCACCAGTAAAGCTCCAGGAGGGGCCCACGAGCAGTACTTC.

This clonotype was seen ten or more times. The V call is TRBV7-2, the J call TRBJ1-2; D perhaps matches TRBD1 (6 bases). Per germline, CDR1 SGHTA and CDR2 FQGNSA. V shed 5 bases and J shed 8 bases, with 21 bases lying between them. This CDR3 has 15 amino acids. The CDR3 coding sequence is TGTGCCAGCAGCACTAGCCTTGGACAGTCGAGGGGCTACACCTTC. Its translation is CASSTSLGQSRGYTF.

This clonotype was observed a few times. V is TRBV7-2 and J is TRBJ1-4, with D perhaps matching TRBD1 (5 bases). CDR1 is SGHTA, CDR2 FQGNSA, per germline. The CDR3 has 14 residues. Trimming took 6 bases from V and 4 from J, leaving 12 bases between them. CDR3 region: CASRPAGRNEKLFF. The CDR3 DNA reads as TGTGCCAGCAGACCCGCGGGGCGTAATGAAAAACTGTTTTTT.

Concerning this clonotype: As the CDR3 is not closed by the conserved phenylalanine or tryptophan, this likely results from a read error. Because the CDR3's place on the DNA is in doubt, the DNA is left out and the CDR3 is given as listed by TCRdb. This sequence joins TRBV7-2 and TRBJ2-5; the table's D gene call, TRBD2, was not cross checked with the DNA. In germline, CDR1 is SGHTA, CDR2 FQGNSA. With termini counted, the CDR3 has 15 amino acids. The chain's CDR3 is CASSLALSSGGNWYS.

This clonotype was observed once. The CDR3 sequence is CASSSRTGGGKTQYF. The CDR3 DNA reads as TGTGCCAGCAGTTCCCGGACAGGGGGCGGGAAGACCCAGTACTTC. The V and J genes are TRBV12-3 or TRBV12-4 and TRBJ2-7; 11 bases are a match to TRBD1. TRBJ2-5 matches the DNA end more closely, so the J call is doubtful. This CDR3 is 15 amino acids long.

This clonotype showed up just a few times. The chain is built from TRBV5-1 and TRBJ2-5; D gene ambiguous. The germline V and J ends were trimmed by 0 bases and 5 bases, with 11 bases remaining between them. The CDR3 has 14 amino acids. Germline V gene lookup returns CDR1 SGHRS and CDR2 YFSETQ. CDR3: CASSLEDGWETQYF. The CDR3 DNA is TGCGCCAGCAGCTTGGAGGACGGGTGGGAGACCCAGTACTTC. Complete variable domain (other parts from reference TRBV5-1 and TRBJ2-5): KAGVTQTPRYLIKTRGQQVTLSCSPISGHRSVSWYQQTPGQGLQFLFEYFSETQRNKGNFPGRFSGRQFSNSRSEMNVSTLELGDSALYLCASSLEDGWETQYFGPGTRLLVL.